This passage covers 21 T cell receptor beta chains from one sample sequenced in a study of blood T cell repertoires in COVID-19. Libraries were prepared by immunoSEQ multiplex PCR; TCRdb keeps only in-frame clonotypes and omits some of them. The repertoire holds some 83,000 clones, roughly four fifths seen once, with 11% in the top ten. The sample was peripheral blood. The source is a man aged 50-59 years with acute or convalescent COVID-19.

This clone was picked up one time. This chain links TRBV19 with TRBJ1-5; TRBD1 matches at 9 bases. V gave up 4 bases and J gave up 1 base; unmatched junction bases: 8. Germline V gene data show CDR1 as LNHDA and CDR2 as SQIVND (reference sequence). The length of the CDR3 is 17 residues. The CDR3 is CASSTGQGSSSNQPQHF. The DNA of the CDR3 is TGTGCCAGTAGTACCGGACAGGGGAGTTCAAGCAATCAGCCCCAGCATTTT.

V usage is TRBV5-1 and J usage is TRBJ1-4, with D possibly TRBD1 on 5 matching bases. The V gene lost 4 bases and the J gene lost 5 bases, with 12 bases spanning the gap. The germline V gene encodes CDR1 SGHRS and CDR2 YFSETQ. The CDR3 runs 14 residues. CDR3 sequence: CASSVDSANEKLFF. The CDR3 region has the DNA TGCGCCAGCAGCGTCGACAGCGCCAATGAAAAACTGTTTTTT.

This clone has only a few counts. The CDR3 DNA reads TGTGCCAGCAGACCGGGACAGGATAGCAATCAGCCCCAGCATTTT. Residues: CASRPGQDSNQPQHF. The rearrangement joins TRBV28 to TRBJ1-5; 8 nucleotides align to TRBD1. Germline CDR1 MDHEN, CDR2 SYDVKM. V lost 6 bases, J lost 0 bases, and 4 bases stayed unmatched. The CDR3 sequence is 15 residues long.

This clone has more than one count but fewer than ten. V is TRBV18 and J is TRBJ2-2; possible D gene TRBD1, 6 bases. The CDR3 runs 14 residues. Trimming pared 4 bases from V and 1 base from J, leaving 7 bases between. The germline gives CDR1 KGHSH, CDR2 LQKENI. CDR3 nucleotides: TGTGCCAGCTCACGGGGACAGAACACCGGGGAGCTGTTTTTT. This gives the protein CASSRGQNTGELFF.

This clone was counted only a few times. CDR3 bases: TGTGCCAGCAGTTTCGGCAATGAGCAGTTCTTC. Its protein is CASSFGNEQFF. J is TRBJ2-1 and V is TRBV12-3 or TRBV12-4; D is unresolved. The CDR3 sequence is 11 residues long. Trimming cost V 3 bases and J 6 bases, with 3 bases left between them.

This clone was detected only a few times. This sequence joins TRBV19 and TRBJ1-2, with D maybe TRBD1 (5 bases). CDR1 and CDR2 from the germline V gene are LNHDA and SQIVND (reference sequence). CDR3 length equals 15 residues. V lost 6 bases and J lost 4, with 18 bases in between. CDR3 sequence (DNA): TGTGCCAGTAGGGGGACTGCCGGTAGGACCTATGGCTACACCTTC. The encoded protein is CASRGTAGRTYGYTF.

The chain has TRBV11-2 and TRBJ2-3; D ambiguous. Germline-derived CDR1 and CDR2 are SGHAT and FQNNGV. This CDR3 has 12 amino acids. V was trimmed by 5 bases and J by 0 bases, leaving 3 bases between them. The CDR3 protein is CASSQSTDTQYF. In DNA form, the CDR3 reads TGTGCCAGCAGCCAAAGCACAGATACGCAGTATTTT.

The chain combines TRBV20-1 with TRBJ1-2; D gene unclear. Per germline, CDR1 DFQATT and CDR2 SNEGSKA (reference sequence). This CDR3 region has 11 residues. V was pared by 3 bases and J by 8 bases, with 10 bases between. CDR3 protein: CSARSRMGYTF. CDR3 sequence (DNA): TGCAGTGCTAGGAGTCGTATGGGCTACACCTTC.

The rearrangement links TRBV4-1 to TRBJ1-2, with D unclear. The V and J ends lost 0 bases and 3 bases respectively, with 14 bases between them. The germline CDR1 and CDR2 sequences are MGHRA and YSYEKL. This CDR3 contains 16 residues. CDR3: CASSQDGTRGDYGYTF. The DNA for the CDR3 is TGCGCCAGCAGCCAAGATGGCACCCGCGGGGACTATGGCTACACCTTC.

This clone was detected once. This sequence joins TRBV12-3 or TRBV12-4 and TRBJ1-2; D ambiguous. CDR3 length: 13 residues. Trimming stripped 2 bases from V and 4 bases from J, with 8 bases between. In DNA form, the CDR3 reads TGTGCCAGCAGTTTAACGGGGTTCTATGGCTACACCTTC. It codes for CASSLTGFYGYTF.

V gene TRBV2 combines with J gene TRBJ2-5; D is possibly TRBD2 (5 bases). Per the germline V gene, CDR1 is SNHLY and CDR2 is FYNNEI. This CDR3 has 18 amino acids. V dropped 3 bases and J dropped 5 bases, with 25 bases sitting between them. CDR3 protein: CASSDGNTATISGETQYF. CDR3 in DNA: TGTGCCAGCAGTGATGGTAATACAGCAACCATCTCGGGGGAGACCCAGTACTTC.

The gene calls are TRBV7-6 and TRBJ2-5, with D unresolved. The CDR3 spans 15 residues. Trimming shortened V by 3 bases and J by 3 bases, and 14 bases separated the two germline ends. CDR1 is SGHVS, CDR2 FNYEAQ, per germline. The CDR3 DNA is TGTGCCAGCAGCTTGGGCTTGCTCTCGGAAGAGACCCAGTACTTC. This codes for CASSLGLLSEETQYF.

This clone was seen only once. The chain couples TRBV3-1 (or the pseudogene TRBV3-2) to TRBJ1-2, with D tentatively TRBD1 (6 bases). The germline CDR1 and CDR2 sequences are LGHDT and YNNKEL (reference sequence). This CDR3 has 13 amino acids. The V gene lost 0 bases and the J gene lost 7 bases, with 9 bases spanning the gap. CDR3: CASSQEQGSGYTF. CDR3 bases: TGTGCCAGCAGCCAAGAACAGGGTAGTGGCTACACCTTC.

This sequence joins TRBV2 and TRBJ1-1, with D tentatively TRBD1 (6 bases). V lost 7 bases and J lost 1, with 16 bases in between. The CDR3 contains 15 residues. CDR1 SNHLY and CDR2 FYNNEI come from the germline V gene. The CDR3 loop is CASNPIDRTNTEAFF. As DNA, the CDR3 is TGTGCCAGCAACCCCATCGACAGGACGAACACTGAAGCTTTCTTT.

This chain joins TRBV2 and TRBJ1-5; D unresolved. V was cut by 3 bases and J by 6 bases, with 9 bases left in between. The CDR3 loop spans 13 amino acids. Germline assignment: CDR1 SNHLY and CDR2 FYNNEI. CDR3 DNA sequence: TGTGCCAGCAGTGACGTCACTGGTCAGCCCCAGCATTTT. It yields the protein CASSDVTGQPQHF.

This clone came up once. This chain connects TRBV27 to TRBJ1-1, with a weak D call TRBD1 (5 bases). CDR3 length: 14 residues. Trimming took 5 bases from V and 0 from J, leaving 10 bases between them. The germline CDR1 and CDR2 sequences are MNHEY and SMNVEV (reference sequence). DNA of the CDR3: TGTGCCAGCAGTCGGGGGACGATGAACACTGAAGCTTTCTTT. Its protein product is CASSRGTMNTEAFF.

The sample holds one count of this clone. This sequence joins TRBV5-1 and TRBJ1-2; D is uncertain. Germline lookup yields CDR1 SGHRS and CDR2 YFSETQ. The CDR3 has 13 residues. V lost 0 bases and J lost 6, with 9 bases in between. CDR3 residues: CASSLAGRNGYTF. In DNA form, the CDR3 reads TGCGCCAGCAGCTTGGCGGGGAGGAATGGCTACACCTTC.

As concerns this clone: The sample carries other DNA sequences with the same CDR3. This rearrangement joins TRBV30 to TRBJ1-1; D ambiguous. Germline V gene sequence: CDR1 GTSNPN, CDR2 SVGIG (reference sequence). The CDR3 covers 11 residues. Trimming removed 2 bases from V and 8 bases from J, with 9 bases in between. CDR3 nucleotide sequence: TGTGCCTGGAGTCCAACACGAGAAGCTTTCTTT. Its protein product is CAWSPTREAFF.

This sequence joins TRBV9 and TRBJ2-1, with TRBD2 matching 8 bases. The CDR3 has 16 amino acids. V shed 4 bases, J shed 4 bases, and the junction held 10 bases outside the gene matches. In germline, CDR1 is SGDLS, CDR2 YYNGEE. The CDR3 DNA is TGTGCCAGCAGCCCCAGCGGTTCGGGAGGGTACAATGAGCAGTTCTTC. Translating gives CASSPSGSGGYNEQFF. Drawing the rest from reference TRBV9 and TRBJ2-1, the complete variable domain is DSGVTQTPKHLITATGQRVTLRCSPRSGDLSVYWYQQSLDQGLQFLIQYYNGEERAKGNILERFSAQQFPDLHSELNLSSLELGDSALYFCASSPSGSGGYNEQFFGPGTRLTVL.

The table lists this clone with a count of one. V is TRBV19 and J is TRBJ2-2; weak D call: TRBD2 (5 bases). The CDR3 extends over 15 amino acids. The V gene lost 10 bases and the J gene lost 0 bases, with 15 bases spanning the gap. Germline V lookup: CDR1 LNHDA, CDR2 SQIVND (reference sequence). Written as DNA, the CDR3 is TGTGCCACCACCCCCGGGGATTCGAACACCGGGGAGCTGTTTTTT. Translated: CATTPGDSNTGELFF.

This chain uses TRBV5-1 with TRBJ1-5, with TRBD1 matching 8 bases. The CDR3 length is 16 residues. Germline V gives CDR1 SGHRS, CDR2 YFSETQ. Unmatched junction bases numbered 4, after V lost 0 bases and J lost 2 bases. CDR3 sequence: CASSLDPGQGNQPQHF. CDR3 DNA: TGCGCCAGCAGCTTGGACCCGGGACAGGGCAATCAGCCCCAGCATTTT.